This record looks at one T cell receptor (beta chain) sequence and its context. Its specificity is unknown. These data belong to a study of a mutant IDH1 vaccine in newly diagnosed glioma. About the research overall: Antecedent treatment encompassed radiotherapy, temozolomide, or their combination; the majority received both.

Clones were read by immunoSEQ multiplex PCR, and TCRdb kept only the in-frame ones, dropping some. The sample has tens of thousands of clones, about 87% seen once. Time point: week 35, safety follow-up. With topical imiquimod, each dose of the vaccine consisted of 300 ug of mutant IDH1 20-mer peptide. V shed 5 bases and J shed 2 bases, with 7 bases lying between them. The CDR3 has 12 amino acids. The germline CDR1 and CDR2 sequences are SEHNR and FQNEAQ (reference sequence). The chain recombines TRBV7-9 with TRBJ2-7; D gene uncertain. The receptor was isolated from a man between 25 and 39 years old with glioma. Here the sequenced sample was PBMCs, taken from a glioma patient whose treatment included an IDH1 peptide vaccine. CDR3 nucleotide sequence: TGTGCCAGCAGCCTAGGAACCTACGAGCAGTACTTC. Amino acids: CASSLGTYEQYF.